The T cell receptor (beta chain) described here comes from a study of early T cells in non-severe SARS-CoV-2 infection. Study summary: Chains from this unsorted whole-blood bulk RNA could not be paired.

TCRdb re-derived calls from the 5' RACE reads in MiXCR, one entry per CDR3 protein. The table lists roughly 69,000 distinct CDR3 sequences, 9.5% of them singletons. This clonotype has at least ten counts. The CDR3 has 18 residues. V lost 5 bases, J lost 2 bases, and 9 bases stayed unmatched. Germline V CDR1 and CDR2: SEHNR, FQNEAQ (reference sequence). The material sequenced was whole blood. The receptor's source is an adult who was a healthcare worker with PCR-confirmed SARS-CoV-2 infection or an uninfected control (not recorded which). J is TRBJ2-2 and V is TRBV7-9; 12 bases match TRBD1. CDR3 residues: CASSEVGQGAVNTGELFF. For the CDR3, the DNA is TGTGCCAGCAGCGAAGTGGGACAGGGGGCGGTTAACACCGGGGAGCTGTTTTTT.